The clone carrying this TCR beta chain occurred many times. Amplified TCR beta CDR3 regions came from RNA transcripts. The HTBI primer set drove a first-round RT-PCR of the TCR CDR3. TCRdb independently ran MiXCR on the multiplex PCR reads; one entry per CDR3 protein. There are hundreds of thousands of distinct CDR3 sequences in the sample; roughly 19% occur only once, and about 40% lies in the top ten. The data were taken from a study of T cells in Graves' hyperthyroidism and ophthalmopathy. The overall study: Peripheral blood specimens were obtained at initial diagnosis, prior to any treatment.

The CDR3 contains 14 residues. V was trimmed by 3 bases and J by 4 bases, leaving 9 bases between them. Germline CDR1 and CDR2: LGHDT and YNNKEL (reference sequence). Source material for PBMCs was about 10 ml fresh peripheral blood. The sample taken for sequencing was blood. The V call is TRBV3-1, the J call TRBJ1-4, with D possibly matching TRBD1 (5 bases). The sequence was obtained from a man aged 45 to 65 with Graves' ophthalmopathy. The CDR3 spells CASSHRGGNEKLFF. CDR3 bases: TGTGCCAGCAGCCATAGGGGCGGTAATGAAAAACTGTTTTTT. Using reference TRBV3-1 and TRBJ1-4 for the parts outside the CDR3, the full variable domain is DTAVSQTPKYLVTQMGNDKSIKCEQNLGHDTMYWYKQDSKKFLKIMFSYNNKELIINETVPNRFSPKSPDKAHLNLHINSLELGDSAVYFCASSHRGGNEKLFFGSGTQLSVL.